This T cell receptor (beta chain) was observed in a study of radiotherapy plus CTLA-4 blockade in lung cancer (dated by TCRdb to 2016 to 2018). Broadly, across the study: Among enrolled patients, roughly 17% had an objective response and 25% to 40% reached disease control.

Focal radiation therapy combined with CTLA-4 blockade (ipilimumab) was tested in patients with chemo-refractory metastatic non-small-cell lung cancer. Broad study findings and their caveats: The strongest predictors of response, as reported, were early dynamic changes in blood T cell clones along with a rise in serum interferon-beta after radiation. After treatment with radiotherapy and ipilimumab, TCR clones that came from tumors expanded in the peripheral blood.

Note on this clone: Its antigen is still unknown. Base qualities are missing; no much larger clone stands one base away.

Libraries were made using the immunoSEQ multiplex PCR assay. Entries here come from immuneACCESS through TCRdb and include only in-frame sequences with V and J called. Some clones fail to appear in such tables; in the studies checked, an unresolved V gene covers under half of the shortfall, and the cause of the remainder is unknown. This sample holds about 120,000 clones; 81% were observed only once. The ten largest clonotypes hold roughly 3.3% of the sample. This clonotype originated in a human donor with non-small cell lung cancer that progressed on radiotherapy plus ipilimumab. Some clones in this sample may be carry-over from other donors' samples. Source: peripheral blood, taken from a patient treated with radiotherapy plus ipilimumab.

The CDR3 reads as follows: CASSQGTGNSPLHF. The nucleotide sequence reads TGCGCCAGCAGCCAGGGGACAGGGAACTCACCCCTCCACTTT. The receptor chain draws on TRBV5-1 and TRBJ1-6; TRBD1 fits 9 bases in the junction. The CDR3 starts with the cysteine, ends with the phenylalanine, and has 14 residues. Here the CDR3 DNA is all that survives: 42 bases in frame from base 1. Taken from the germline V gene, the CDR1 and CDR2 loops are SGHRS and YFSETQ. The V end gives up 4 bases and the J end 10 bases, leaving 6 bases in the junction not matched to a gene.